What follows describes a single T cell receptor (beta chain). What it binds is not known. Here immunoSEQ multiplex PCR was the method, and the copy in TCRdb shows in-frame clones only, minus some. In the table there are about 80,000 clones, about nine tenths of which are singletons. This sample stems from a study of OX40 agonist ivuxolimab in advanced cancers. Study-wide points: Average numbers of expanded clones were greater in CD8+ T cells than in CD4+. CD4+ and CD8+ blood T cells expanded clonally by week 6 at 0.1 to 3.0 mg/kg.

The input for sequencing was CD4+ or CD8+ T cells sorted from blood, taken in a trial of the OX40 agonist ivuxolimab. This clonotype originated in an adult with an advanced solid tumor such as melanoma, head and neck, liver or kidney cancer.

The CDR3 DNA is TGCAGCGTCCTCGGTGGGGAAATCACAGATACGCAGTATTTT. This encodes CSVLGGEITDTQYF. The V and J genes are TRBV29-1 and TRBJ2-3; D is unclear. This CDR3 has 14 residues. Germline V gene sequence: CDR1 SQVTM, CDR2 ANQGSEA. V lost 6 bases, J lost 2 bases, and 15 bases lay in between.